This T cell receptor (beta chain) was profiled in a study of cytomegalovirus exposure and HLA in healthy donors. The primer mix had 60 Vbeta and 13 Jbeta primers. Sequenced by immunoSEQ multiplex PCR; TCRdb stores in-frame clones only, minus some. The sample shows over 55,000 clones, roughly two thirds of them seen only once. Germline CDR1 SGHRS, CDR2 YFSETQ. This CDR3 region has 14 residues. Between the trimmed V and J ends, which lost 4 bases and 7 bases, there was a span of 14 bases. The rearrangement uses TRBV5-1 and TRBJ1-4, with D unresolved. This receptor was taken from a man aged 40-49 years in good health and CMV-seropositive. The sample comprised PBMCs. CDR3 loop: CASSPSTGSEKLFF. The CDR3 bases are TGCGCCAGCAGCCCTTCCACGGGAAGTGAAAAACTGTTTTTT.